This T cell receptor beta chain was captured in a study of cytomegalovirus exposure and HLA in healthy donors. The wider study: Among 150 million to 200 million T cells, an earlier analysis found 90 million to 130 million unique TCR beta sequences. Study observations and caveats: Owing to their indistinguishability, certain V segments, notably TRBV6-2 and TRBV6-3, were excluded. The authors later linked a missense DCLRE1C variant to TCR beta V- and J-gene trimming.

The PCR used 60 Vbeta and 13 Jbeta primers. Clones were read by immunoSEQ multiplex PCR, and TCRdb kept only the in-frame ones, dropping some. The sample holds around 190,000 clones, about 81% seen once. CDR1 is LNHDA, CDR2 SQIVND, per germline (reference sequence). There are 16 residues in the CDR3. V was cut by 3 bases and J by 0 bases, with 12 bases left in between. In the case of this clone: Its antigen remains unknown.

The sequenced sample was PBMCs. The V and J genes are TRBV19 and TRBJ2-1; no firm D call. This clonotype was obtained from a young man in good health and CMV-seronegative. The DNA for the CDR3 is TGTGCCAGTAGTATTGTGCTCTCGAGCTCCTACAATGAGCAGTTCTTC. Translated: CASSIVLSSSYNEQFF.